The entry that follows covers one TCR beta chain sequence. Its specificity is not known. Cells designated naive CD8 were CD45RO-negative and were positively selected for CCR7, with terminally differentiated effector memory CD45RA+ cells excluded. The data stem from a study of shared clonotypes between healthy human individuals. Study outcomes and limitations: Non-shared clonotypes displayed generation probabilities falling below those of clonotypes present in all four donors.

Trimming shortened V by 0 bases and J by 2 bases, and 12 bases separated the two germline ends. The CDR3 has 15 residues. Per the germline V gene, CDR1 is SGHRS and CDR2 is YFSETQ. The assay was immunoSEQ multiplex PCR, and TCRdb's table has in-frame clones only and misses some. Among about 2,100,000 clones listed, 90% to 95% were seen once. This TCR came from a man aged 18-30 years in good health. Some clones in this sample may be carry-over from other donors' samples. Sequenced material: naive CD8+ T cells from PBMCs. The chain joins TRBV5-1 to TRBJ2-7; D is possibly TRBD1 (6 bases). Written as DNA, the CDR3 is TGCGCCAGCAGCTTGGGGGTGGGGACAACCTACGAGCAGTACTTC. Translation gives CASSLGVGTTYEQYF.